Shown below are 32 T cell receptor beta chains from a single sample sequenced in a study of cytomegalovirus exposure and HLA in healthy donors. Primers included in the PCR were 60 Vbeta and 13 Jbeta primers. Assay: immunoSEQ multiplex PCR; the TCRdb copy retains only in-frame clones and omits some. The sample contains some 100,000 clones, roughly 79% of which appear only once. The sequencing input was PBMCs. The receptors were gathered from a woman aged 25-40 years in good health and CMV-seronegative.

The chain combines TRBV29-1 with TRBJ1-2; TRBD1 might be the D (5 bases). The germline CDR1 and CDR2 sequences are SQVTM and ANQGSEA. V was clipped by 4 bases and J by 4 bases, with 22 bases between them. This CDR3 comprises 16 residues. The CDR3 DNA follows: TGCAGCGTTGCAAGTTTGGGATCCCGTAGGGGCTATGGCTACACCTTC. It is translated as CSVASLGSRRGYGYTF.

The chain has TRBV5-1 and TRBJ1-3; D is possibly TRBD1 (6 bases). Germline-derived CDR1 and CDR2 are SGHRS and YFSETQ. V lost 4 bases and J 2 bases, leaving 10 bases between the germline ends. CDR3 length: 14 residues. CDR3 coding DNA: TGCGCCAGCAGCCCGGACAGAACTGGAAACACCATATATTTT. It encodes CASSPDRTGNTIYF.

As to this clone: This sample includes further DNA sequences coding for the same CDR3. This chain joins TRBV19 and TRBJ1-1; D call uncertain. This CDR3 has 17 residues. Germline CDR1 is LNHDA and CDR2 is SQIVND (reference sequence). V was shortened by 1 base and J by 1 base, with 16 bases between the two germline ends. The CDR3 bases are TGTGCCAGTAGTATAGTACGTGGATGGGGAGCGAACACTGAAGCTTTCTTT. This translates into CASSIVRGWGANTEAFF.

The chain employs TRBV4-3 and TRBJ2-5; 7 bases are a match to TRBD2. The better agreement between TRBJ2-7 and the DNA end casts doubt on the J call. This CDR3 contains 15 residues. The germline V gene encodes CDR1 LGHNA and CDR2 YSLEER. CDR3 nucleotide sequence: TGCGCCAGCAGCCAAGACCCACTAGCGACCTACGAGCAGTACTTC. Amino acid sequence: CASSQDPLATYEQYF.

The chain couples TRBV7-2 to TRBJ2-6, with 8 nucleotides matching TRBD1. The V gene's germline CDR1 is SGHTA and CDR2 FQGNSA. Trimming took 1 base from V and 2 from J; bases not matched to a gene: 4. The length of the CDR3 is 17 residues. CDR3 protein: CASSLVQGVAGANVLTF. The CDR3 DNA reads TGTGCCAGCAGCTTAGTACAGGGGGTGGCTGGGGCCAACGTCCTGACTTTC.

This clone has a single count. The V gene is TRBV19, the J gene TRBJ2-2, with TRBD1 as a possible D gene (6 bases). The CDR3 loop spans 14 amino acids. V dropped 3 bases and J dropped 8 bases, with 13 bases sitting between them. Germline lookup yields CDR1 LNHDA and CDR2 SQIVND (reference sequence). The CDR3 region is CASSMGTPRGELFF. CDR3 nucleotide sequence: TGTGCCAGTAGTATGGGGACACCCAGGGGGGAGCTGTTTTTT. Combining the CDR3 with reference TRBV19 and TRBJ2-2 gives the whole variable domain DGGITQSPKYLFRKEGQNVTLSCEQNLNHDAMYWYRQDPGQGLRLIYYSQIVNDFQKGDIAEGYSVSREKKESFPLTVTSAQKNPTAFYLCASSMGTPRGELFFGEGSRLTVL.

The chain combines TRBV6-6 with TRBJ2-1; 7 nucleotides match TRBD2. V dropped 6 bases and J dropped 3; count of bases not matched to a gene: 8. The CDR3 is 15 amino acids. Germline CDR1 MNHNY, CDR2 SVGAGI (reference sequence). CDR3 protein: CASRTSGTVYNEQFF. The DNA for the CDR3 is TGTGCCAGCAGAACAAGCGGGACGGTCTACAATGAGCAGTTCTTC.

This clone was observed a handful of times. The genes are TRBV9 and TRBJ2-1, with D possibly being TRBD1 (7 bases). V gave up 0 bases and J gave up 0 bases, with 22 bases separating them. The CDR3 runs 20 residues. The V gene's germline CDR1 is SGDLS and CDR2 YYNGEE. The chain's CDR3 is CASSVEERATGMSSYNEQFF. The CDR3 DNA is TGTGCCAGCAGCGTAGAGGAGCGGGCGACAGGGATGAGCTCCTACAATGAGCAGTTCTTC.

CDR3 bases: TGTGCCAGCAGCTCAGCGAACAGGGATGGAGAGACCCAGTACTTC. Translated, it gives CASSSANRDGETQYF. This chain links TRBV7-9 with TRBJ2-5, with a weak D call TRBD1 (6 bases). There are 15 residues in the CDR3. Germline-derived CDR1 and CDR2 are SEHNR and FQNEAQ (reference sequence). The ends were cut back, 4 bases at V and 4 bases at J, with 16 bases in the middle.

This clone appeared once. The CDR3 loop reads CASSRQGRPDYEQYF. The CDR3 DNA follows: TGTGCCAGCAGCCGACAGGGGAGGCCGGACTACGAGCAGTACTTC. The V and J genes are TRBV9 and TRBJ2-7; TRBD1 aligns across 8 bases. Germline loops: CDR1 SGDLS, CDR2 YYNGEE. The CDR3 has 15 amino acids. J was trimmed by 3 bases and V by 4 bases; bases with no gene match: 9.

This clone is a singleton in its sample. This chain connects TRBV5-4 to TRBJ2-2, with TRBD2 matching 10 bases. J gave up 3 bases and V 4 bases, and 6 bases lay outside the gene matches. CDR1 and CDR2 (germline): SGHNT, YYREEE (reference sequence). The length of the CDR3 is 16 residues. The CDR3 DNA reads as TGTGCCAGCAGCACGAGCGGGAGGGCCGACACCGGGGAGCTGTTTTTT. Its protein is CASSTSGRADTGELFF.

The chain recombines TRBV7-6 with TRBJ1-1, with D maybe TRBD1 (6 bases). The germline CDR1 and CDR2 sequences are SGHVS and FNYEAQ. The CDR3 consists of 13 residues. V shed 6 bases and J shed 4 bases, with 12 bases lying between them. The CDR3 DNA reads TGTGCCAGCAGTATACGAGGGGGCACTGAAGCTTTCTTT. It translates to CASSIRGGTEAFF.

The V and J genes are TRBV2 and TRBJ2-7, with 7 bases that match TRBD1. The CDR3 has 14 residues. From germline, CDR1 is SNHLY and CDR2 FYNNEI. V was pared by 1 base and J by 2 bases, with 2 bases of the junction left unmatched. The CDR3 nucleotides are TGTGCCAGCAGTGAAGTCAGGGGGACCTACGAGCAGTACTTC. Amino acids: CASSEVRGTYEQYF.

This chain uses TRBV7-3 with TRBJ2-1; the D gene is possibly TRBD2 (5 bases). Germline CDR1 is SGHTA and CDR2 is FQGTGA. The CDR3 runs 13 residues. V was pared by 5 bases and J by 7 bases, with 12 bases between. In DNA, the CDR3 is TGTGCCAGCAGCCCAAGGACTCGGAATGAGCAGTTCTTC. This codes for CASSPRTRNEQFF.

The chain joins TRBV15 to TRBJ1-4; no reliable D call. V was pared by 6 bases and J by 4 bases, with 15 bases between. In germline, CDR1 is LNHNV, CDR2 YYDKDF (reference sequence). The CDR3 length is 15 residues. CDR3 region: CATREPGRVNEKLFF. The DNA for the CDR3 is TGTGCCACCAGGGAGCCGGGAAGAGTTAATGAAAAACTGTTTTTT.

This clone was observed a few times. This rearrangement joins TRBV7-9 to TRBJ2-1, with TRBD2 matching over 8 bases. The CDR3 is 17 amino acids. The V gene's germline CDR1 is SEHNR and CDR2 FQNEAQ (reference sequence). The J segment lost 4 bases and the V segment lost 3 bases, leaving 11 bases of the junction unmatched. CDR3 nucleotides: TGTGCCAGCAGCTTTCGGAAGGGCGGGAGGACTTACAATGAGCAGTTCTTC. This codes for CASSFRKGGRTYNEQFF.

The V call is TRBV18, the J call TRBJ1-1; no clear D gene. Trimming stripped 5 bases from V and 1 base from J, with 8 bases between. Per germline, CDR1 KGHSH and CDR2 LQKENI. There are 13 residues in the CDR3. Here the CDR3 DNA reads TGTGCCAGCTCATATACAGAGAACACTGAAGCTTTCTTT. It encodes CASSYTENTEAFF.

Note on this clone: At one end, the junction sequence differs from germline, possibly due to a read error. Here the CDR3 DNA reads TGTGCTAGCAGCTCGGACTTCCAAGAGACCCAGTACTTC. This encodes CASSSDFQETQYF. This chain links TRBV7-7 with TRBJ2-5; tentative D call: TRBD2 (5 bases). The CDR3 consists of 13 residues. Germline CDR1 and CDR2: SSHAT and FNYEAQ (reference sequence).

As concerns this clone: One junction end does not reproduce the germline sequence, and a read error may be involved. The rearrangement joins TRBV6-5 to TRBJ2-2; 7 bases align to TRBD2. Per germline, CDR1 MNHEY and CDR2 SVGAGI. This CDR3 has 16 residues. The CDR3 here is CASSLSPGGNTGELLF. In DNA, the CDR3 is TGTGCCAGCAGTTTGTCCCCCGGGGGGAACACCGGGGAGCTGCTTTTT.

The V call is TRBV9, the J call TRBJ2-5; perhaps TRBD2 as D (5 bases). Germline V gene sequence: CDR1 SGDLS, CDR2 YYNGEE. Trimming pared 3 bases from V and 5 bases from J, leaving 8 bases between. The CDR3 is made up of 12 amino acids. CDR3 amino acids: CASSADSETQYF. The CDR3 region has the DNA TGTGCCAGCAGCGCGGACTCGGAGACCCAGTACTTC.

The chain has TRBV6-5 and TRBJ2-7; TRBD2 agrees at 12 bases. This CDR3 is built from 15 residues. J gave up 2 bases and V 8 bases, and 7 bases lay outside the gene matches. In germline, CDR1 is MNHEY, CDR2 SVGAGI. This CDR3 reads CASWETSGRPYEQYF. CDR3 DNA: TGTGCCAGCTGGGAAACTAGCGGGAGGCCCTACGAGCAGTACTTC.

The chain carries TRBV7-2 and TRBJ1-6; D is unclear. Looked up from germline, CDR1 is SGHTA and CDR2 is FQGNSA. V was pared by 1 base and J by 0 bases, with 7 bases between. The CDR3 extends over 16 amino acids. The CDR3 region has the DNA TGTGCCAGCAGCTTAGACCCGAGCTCCTATAATTCACCCCTCCACTTT. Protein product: CASSLDPSSYNSPLHF.

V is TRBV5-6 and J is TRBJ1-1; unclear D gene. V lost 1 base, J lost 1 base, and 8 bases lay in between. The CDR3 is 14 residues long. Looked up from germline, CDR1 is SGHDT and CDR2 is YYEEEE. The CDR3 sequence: CASSLLSGNTEAFF. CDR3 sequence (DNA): TGTGCCAGCAGCTTGTTGTCAGGGAACACTGAAGCTTTCTTT.

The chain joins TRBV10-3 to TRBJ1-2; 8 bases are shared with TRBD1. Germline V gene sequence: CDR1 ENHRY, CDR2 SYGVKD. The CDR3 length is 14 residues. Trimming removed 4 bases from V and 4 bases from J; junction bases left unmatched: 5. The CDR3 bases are TGTGCCATCAGTGGGACAGGGTCTAGCTATGGCTACACCTTC. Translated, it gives CAISGTGSSYGYTF.

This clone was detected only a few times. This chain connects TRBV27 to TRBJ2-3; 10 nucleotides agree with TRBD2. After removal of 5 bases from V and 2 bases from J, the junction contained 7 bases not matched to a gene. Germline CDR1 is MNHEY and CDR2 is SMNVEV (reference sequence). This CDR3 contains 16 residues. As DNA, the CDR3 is TGTGCCAGCAGTAGGTGGGGGACTAGCGCCACAGATACGCAGTATTTT. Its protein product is CASSRWGTSATDTQYF.

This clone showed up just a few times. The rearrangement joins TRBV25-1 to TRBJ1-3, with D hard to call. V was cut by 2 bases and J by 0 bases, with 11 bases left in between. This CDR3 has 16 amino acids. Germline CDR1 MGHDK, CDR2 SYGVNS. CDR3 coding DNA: TGTGCCAGCAGTGAACTTCCGGGGAACTCTGGAAACACCATATATTTT. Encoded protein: CASSELPGNSGNTIYF.

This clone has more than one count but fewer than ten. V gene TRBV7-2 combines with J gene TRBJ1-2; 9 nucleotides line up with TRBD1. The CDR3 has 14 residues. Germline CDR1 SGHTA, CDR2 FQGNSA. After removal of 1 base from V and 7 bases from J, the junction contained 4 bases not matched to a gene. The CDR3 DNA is TGTGCCAGCAGCTTAGGGGGACAGGGAGGTGGCTACACCTTC. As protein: CASSLGGQGGGYTF.

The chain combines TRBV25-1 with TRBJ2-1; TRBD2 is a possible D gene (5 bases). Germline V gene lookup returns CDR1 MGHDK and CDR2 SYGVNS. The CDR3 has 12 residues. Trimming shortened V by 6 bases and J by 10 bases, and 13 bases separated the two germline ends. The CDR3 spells CASSQRRQEQFF. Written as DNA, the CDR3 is TGTGCCAGCAGCCAGCGGAGGCAAGAGCAGTTCTTC.

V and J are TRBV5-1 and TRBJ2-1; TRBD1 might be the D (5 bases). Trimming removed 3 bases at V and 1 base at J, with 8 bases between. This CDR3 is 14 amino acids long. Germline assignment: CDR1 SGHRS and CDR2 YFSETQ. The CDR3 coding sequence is TGCGCCAGCAGCTCCTCAGGGTCCTACAATGAGCAGTTCTTC. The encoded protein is CASSSSGSYNEQFF.

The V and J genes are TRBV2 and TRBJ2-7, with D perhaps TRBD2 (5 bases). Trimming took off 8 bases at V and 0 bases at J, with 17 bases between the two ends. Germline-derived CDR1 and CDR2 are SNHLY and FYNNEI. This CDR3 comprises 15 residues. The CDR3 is CASRPSYLNSYEQYF. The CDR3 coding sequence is TGTGCCAGCCGTCCTAGCTATTTGAACTCCTACGAGCAGTACTTC. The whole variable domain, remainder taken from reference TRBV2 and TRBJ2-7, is EPEVTQTPSHQVTQMGQEVILRCVPISNHLYFYWYRQILGQKVEFLVSFYNNEISEKSEIFDDQFSVERPDGSNFTLKIRSTKLEDSAMYFCASRPSYLNSYEQYFGPGTRLTVT.

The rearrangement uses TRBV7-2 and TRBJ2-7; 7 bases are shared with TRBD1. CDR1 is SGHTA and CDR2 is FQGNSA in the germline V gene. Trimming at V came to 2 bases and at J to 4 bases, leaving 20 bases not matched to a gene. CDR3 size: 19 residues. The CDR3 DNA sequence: TGTGCCAGCAGCTTACGCCCAACTTTAGGGACAGCGGTCCATTACGAGCAGTACTTC. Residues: CASSLRPTLGTAVHYEQYF.

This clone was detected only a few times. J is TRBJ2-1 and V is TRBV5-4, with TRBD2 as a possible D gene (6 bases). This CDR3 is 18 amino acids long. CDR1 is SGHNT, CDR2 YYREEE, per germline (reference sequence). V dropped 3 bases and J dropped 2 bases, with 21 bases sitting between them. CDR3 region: CASSSMVVTGAPYNEQFF. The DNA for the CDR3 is TGTGCCAGCAGCTCTATGGTCGTTACGGGAGCGCCCTACAATGAGCAGTTCTTC.